The clone carrying this T cell receptor beta chain was seen only a few times. The V and J ends lost 5 bases and 1 base respectively, with 17 bases between them. This CDR3 is 16 amino acids long. This entry belongs to a study of blood T cells in healthy people across ages. Sample-barcoded 5' priming and a J-beta primer mix drove a second PCR of roughly 6 to 12 cycles. TCRdb reprocessed the 5' RACE reads via MiXCR and lists one record per CDR3 protein. The sample lists approximately 1,000,000 distinct CDR3 sequences, 40% to 45% occurring once. The sample was blood. This chain connects TRBV12-3 or TRBV12-4 to TRBJ2-5, with D perhaps matching TRBD1 (6 bases). The clonotype comes from an older woman in good health. In DNA form, the CDR3 reads TGTGCCAGCAGTGAGGACAGCTCGGTTCGCCAAGAGACCCAGTACTTC. It translates to CASSEDSSVRQETQYF.